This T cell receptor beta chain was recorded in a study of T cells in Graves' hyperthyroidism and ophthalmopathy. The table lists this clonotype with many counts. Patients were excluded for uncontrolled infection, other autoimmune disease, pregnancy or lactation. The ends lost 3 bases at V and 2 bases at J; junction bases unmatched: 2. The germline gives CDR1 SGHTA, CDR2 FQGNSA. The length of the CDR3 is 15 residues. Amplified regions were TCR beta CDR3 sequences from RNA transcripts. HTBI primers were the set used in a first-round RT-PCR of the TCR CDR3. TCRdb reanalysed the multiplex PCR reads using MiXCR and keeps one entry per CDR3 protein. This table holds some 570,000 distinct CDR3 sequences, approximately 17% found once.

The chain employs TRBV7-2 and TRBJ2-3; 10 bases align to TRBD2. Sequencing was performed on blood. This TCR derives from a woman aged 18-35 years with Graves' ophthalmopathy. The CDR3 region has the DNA TGTGCCAGCAGCTTCACTAGCGGGGTCACAGATACGCAGTATTTT. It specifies CASSFTSGVTDTQYF.